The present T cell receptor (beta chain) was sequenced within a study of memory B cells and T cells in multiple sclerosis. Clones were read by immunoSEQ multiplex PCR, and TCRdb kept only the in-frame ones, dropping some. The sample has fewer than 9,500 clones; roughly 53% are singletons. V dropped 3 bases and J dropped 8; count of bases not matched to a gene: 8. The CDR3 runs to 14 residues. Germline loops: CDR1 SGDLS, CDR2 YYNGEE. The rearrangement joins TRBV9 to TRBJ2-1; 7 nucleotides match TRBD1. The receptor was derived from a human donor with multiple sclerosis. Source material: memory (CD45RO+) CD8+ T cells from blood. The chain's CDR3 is CASSARQGADEQFF. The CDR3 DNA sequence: TGTGCCAGCAGCGCAAGACAGGGAGCCGATGAGCAGTTCTTC.